This T cell receptor beta chain was retrieved from a study of CD8+ T cells in alopecia areata. Trimming removed 6 bases from V and 5 bases from J; junction bases left unmatched: 3. This CDR3 contains 13 residues. Germline V CDR1 and CDR2: MNHNS, SASEGT. cDNA reverse transcribed from extracted RNA served as the sequencing template. The protocol was immunoSEQ multiplex PCR, while the TCRdb copy is restricted to in-frame clones and leaves out a portion. The sample shows under 200,000 clones, around 60% of them seen only once. The sample's treatment: oral pan-JAK inhibitor, 5-10 mg twice daily. Overall study findings and caveats: Since there was just one nonresponder, nobody can yet say how baseline CD8+ expansion ties to response. Affected scalp, especially in alopecia totalis/universalis, had a higher clonality than normal scalp did. There were also resident alphabeta T cells of normal skin sequenced in scalp samples.

This clone was recorded at least ten times. Antigen unknown. The clonotype was recovered from a human donor with alopecia areata. The chain links TRBV6-1 to TRBJ2-4; 8 nucleotides match TRBD1. The specimen was CD4+ T cells sorted from blood, collected at week 24, from a patient treated with tofacitinib. The CDR3 nucleotides read TGTGCCAGCAGAGACAGGGGCCAAAACATTCAGTACTTC. Translating gives CASRDRGQNIQYF.